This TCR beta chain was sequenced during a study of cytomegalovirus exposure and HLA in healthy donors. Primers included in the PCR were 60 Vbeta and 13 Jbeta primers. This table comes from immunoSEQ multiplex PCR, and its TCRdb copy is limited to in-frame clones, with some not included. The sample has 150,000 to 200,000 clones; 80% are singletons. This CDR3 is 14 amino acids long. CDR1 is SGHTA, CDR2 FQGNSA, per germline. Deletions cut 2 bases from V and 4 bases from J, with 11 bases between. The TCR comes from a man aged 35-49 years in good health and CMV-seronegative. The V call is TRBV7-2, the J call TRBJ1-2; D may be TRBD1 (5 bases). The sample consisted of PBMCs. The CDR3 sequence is CASSLRQGVYGYTF. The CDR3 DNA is TGTGCCAGCAGCTTAAGGCAAGGGGTCTATGGCTACACCTTC.